Detailed here is one T cell receptor (beta chain). The antigen this receptor binds is unknown. No much larger clone exists at a distance of one base, and base qualities are not known. The CDR3 starts with the cysteine, ends with the phenylalanine, and has 17 residues. Only the CDR3 DNA is retained, 51 bases long and in frame from the first base. CDR1 MNHEY and CDR2 SMNVEV were looked up in the germline V gene (reference sequence). V has 2 bases trimmed and J has 2 bases trimmed; junction bases matching no gene number 5. This record belongs to a study of blood T cell repertoires in COVID-19 (dated by TCRdb to 2019 to 2021). In terms of the full investigation: The collaborator samples originated in the United States, Italy and Spain and spanned the acute and convalescent phases of COVID-19. The prospective study material was composed of cDNA or gDNA derived from T cells, B-cell-depleted T cells, or PBMCs. The repertoires were released in a freely available public database intended as a resource for research on the immune response to SARS-CoV-2. Sample metadata almost always included a de-identified subject ID, COVID-19 status, age in years and sex. The samples were drawn from two sources: the first 160 participants of the ongoing ImmuneRACE study, and over 950 subjects contributed by 6 global collaborators. Where available, HLA class I and class II types were obtained from metadata supplied by the sample provider rather than from assay-based typing. Subjects who had been exposed to COVID-19, were actively infected with it, or had recovered from it provided the deeply sampled blood TCRbeta repertoires that made up the dataset.

Findings and caveats that apply to the study as a whole: How much clinical and demographic metadata was included differed by source and by participant, and the metadata was provided uncurated.

TCRbeta CDR3 regions were amplified from genomic DNA using the immunoSEQ Assay, a bias-controlled multiplex PCR. The original methods were these. Within the assay, amplification of reference gene primers was used to estimate how many nucleated cells each sample contained. Sequence reads were collapsed and filtered to measure the absolute abundance of every unique TCRbeta CDR3 rearrangement. Productive Simpson clonality was computed per sample as the square root of Simpson's diversity index over productive rearrangements. TCRdb stores this immuneACCESS table with in-frame sequences only. Part of the clones is absent; in the studies checked, under half of the shortfall reflects unresolved V genes, and no reason is known for the rest. The V and J calls and clone size come from that table; D and trimming were worked out from the DNA. The sample table records 140,000 or so clones; 70% to 90% of these occur just once. Together, the top ten hold about 2.8% of the sample.

Collaborating institutions collected whole blood in K2EDTA tubes following their own protocols. For TCRbeta analysis, collaborator samples were shipped as frozen whole blood, as isolated PBMCs, or as DNA extracted from either sample type. What was sequenced was peripheral blood. The sequence derives from a human donor with acute or convalescent COVID-19. The donor label of this sample is uncertain. The sequence is built from TRBV27 and TRBJ2-6; TRBD1 matches 8 bases in the middle. CDR3 sequence: CASSLRTGHAGANVLTF. The DNA sequence is given as TGTGCCAGCAGTTTAAGGACAGGGCATGCTGGGGCCAACGTCCTGACTTTC.